These T cell receptor beta chains were read from a single sample in a study of T cell responses to AZD1222 COVID-19 vaccine. The assay was immunoSEQ multiplex PCR, and TCRdb's table has in-frame clones only and misses some. The sample has about 180,000 clones; around 90% are singletons. The specimen comprised peripheral blood, sampled 28 days after the second AZD1222 dose. These receptors originate from an adult who received the AZD1222 COVID-19 vaccine. The CDR3 runs from the conserved cysteine through the conserved F or W. Fields, in order: D gene, V gene, clone size, J gene, CDR3 DNA, CDR3 protein. A D gene is named only where the DNA matches it firmly. Clone size is shown for a subset of rows, as once, few, many or a class of expanded clone.

>TRBD2|TRBV5-1|NA|TRBJ2-3
TGCGCCAGCAGCTTGGGGACTAGCAAAGATACGCAGTATTTT
CASSLGTSKDTQYF
>TRBD2|TRBV6-2/TRBV6-3|once|TRBJ2-3
TGTGCCAGCAGTAAACCGGGACTAAGGGATACGCAGTATTTT
CASSKPGLRDTQYF
>TRBD1|TRBV6-4|NA|TRBJ2-7
TGTGCCAGCAGTGGGTCCGGGACAGGGCCCCACGAGCAGTACTTC
CASSGSGTGPHEQYF
>NA|TRBV7-2|NA|TRBJ2-1
TGTGCCAGCAGCTTAGCCGTTAGGTCTAATGAGCAGTTCTTC
CASSLAVRSNEQFF
>TRBD2|TRBV18|NA|TRBJ2-3
TGTGCCAGCTCACCTTTGAGCGGGGCCTTCACAGATACGCAGTATTTT
CASSPLSGAFTDTQYF
>NA|TRBV5-4|NA|TRBJ1-1
TGTGCCAGCAGCGCGTCACAAGGCGGTGGTGAAGCTTTCTTT
CASSASQGGGEAFF
>NA|TRBV7-2|once|TRBJ2-1
TGTGCCAGCAGCTCGTGGCAGGGAACCTACAATGAGCAGTTCTTC
CASSSWQGTYNEQFF
>TRBD1|TRBV6-2/TRBV6-3|NA|TRBJ1-2
TGTGCCAGCAGTTATTCAGGGGGCATGGATGGCTACACCTTC
CASSYSGGMDGYTF
>NA|TRBV5-4|NA|TRBJ1-5
TGTGCCAGCAGCCGCGGGCCGAATCAGCCCCAGCATTTT
CASSRGPNQPQHF
>NA|TRBV29-1|NA|TRBJ2-3
TGCAGCGTTTCCCGAGGGGGGCAGGGCACAGATACGCAGTATTTT
CSVSRGGQGTDTQYF
>NA|TRBV12-5|NA|TRBJ2-3
TGTGCTAGTGGTTTGAGTATGGGGGGCGCCGGAGATACGCAGTATTTT
CASGLSMGGAGDTQYF
>TRBD1|TRBV6-5|NA|TRBJ1-1
TGTGCCAGCGGGCCTAGACAGGGTCGGACTGAAGCTTTCTTT
CASGPRQGRTEAFF
>TRBD1|TRBV3-1/TRBV3-2|NA|TRBJ2-1
TGTGCCAGCAGCCAGAGGGACAGCAACAATGAGCAGTTCTTC
CASSQRDSNNEQFF
>TRBD2|TRBV5-4|NA|TRBJ2-7
TGTGCCAGCAGGTCCGGGACTAGCGCGGCCTACGAGCAGTACTTC
CASRSGTSAAYEQYF
>TRBD1|TRBV6-1|NA|TRBJ2-1
TGTGCCAGCAGTGAAACACAGGGGGCTCATGAGCAGTTCTTC
CASSETQGAHEQFF
>NA|TRBV28|NA|TRBJ1-6
TGTGCCAGCAGCCCGGACACAGGCCTATTCCCCCTCCACTTT
CASSPDTGLFPLHF
>TRBD1|TRBV2|NA|TRBJ1-5
TGTGCCAGCGGAGGACAGGGAGGCAATCAGCCCCAGCATTTT
CASGGQGGNQPQHF